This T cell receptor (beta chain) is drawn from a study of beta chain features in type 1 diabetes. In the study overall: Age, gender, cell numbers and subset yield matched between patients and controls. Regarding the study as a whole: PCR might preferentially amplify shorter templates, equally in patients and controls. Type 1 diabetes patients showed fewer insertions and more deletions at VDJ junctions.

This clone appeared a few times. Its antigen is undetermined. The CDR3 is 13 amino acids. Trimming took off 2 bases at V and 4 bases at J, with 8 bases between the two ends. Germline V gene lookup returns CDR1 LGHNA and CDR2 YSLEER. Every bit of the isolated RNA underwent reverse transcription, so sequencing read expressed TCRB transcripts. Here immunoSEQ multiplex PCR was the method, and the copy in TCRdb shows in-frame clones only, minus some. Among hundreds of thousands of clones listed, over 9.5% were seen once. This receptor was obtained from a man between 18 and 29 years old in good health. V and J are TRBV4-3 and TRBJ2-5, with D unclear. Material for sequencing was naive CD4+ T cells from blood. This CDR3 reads CASSQWYRETQYF. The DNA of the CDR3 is TGCGCCAGCAGCCAATGGTACAGAGAGACCCAGTACTTC.